Ten or more counts support the clone carrying this T cell receptor beta chain. The data originate from a study of regulatory T cells in long-lasting Graves disease. Assembly of TCR beta libraries relied on iRepertoire HTBI primers together with Arm-PCR of CDR3 regions. TCRdb reanalysed the multiplex PCR reads using MiXCR and keeps one entry per CDR3 protein. Of 510,000 or so distinct CDR3 sequences in the sample, about 11% are singletons; the top ten hold approximately 9.6%. The time point here: newly diagnosed GD, antithyroid drugs for less than 3 months. The TCR library was made from RNA that had been extracted from PBMCs in TRIzol. Germline V gives CDR1 KGHDR, CDR2 SFDVKD. The CDR3 consists of 14 residues. V was clipped by 3 bases and J by 1 base, with 8 bases between them. These data were also filed under a second study, of T cells in Graves' hyperthyroidism and ophthalmopathy.

The source is a woman aged 25 to 39 with Graves disease. Sequencing used peripheral blood mononuclear cells (PBMCs), obtained at new diagnosis, from a patient treated with antithyroid drugs. The chain carries TRBV24-1 and TRBJ1-1, with a tentative D call TRBD1 (5 bases). This CDR3 reads CATSDPRANTEAFF. CDR3 DNA: TGTGCCACCAGTGATCCCAGGGCGAACACTGAAGCTTTCTTT.